This T cell receptor beta chain was recovered during a study of low-dose radiotherapy and immunotherapy resistance in tumors. Time point: after trial treatment. The sample's treatment: LDRT plus nivolumab, ipilimumab, low-dose cyclophosphamide and aspirin (RACIN trial). TRAV and TRBV primers primed cDNA for both TCRalpha and TCRbeta. TCRs were amplified for approximately 21 PCR cycles with a constant-region primer and V-primer adapter. One entry per CDR3 protein, called by TCRdb with MiXCR from the reads. The sample shows roughly 30,000 distinct CDR3 sequences, about 49% of them seen only once. The CDR3 sequence is 16 residues long. From germline, CDR1 is DFQATT and CDR2 SNEGSKA (reference sequence). V gave up 2 bases and J gave up 4 bases; unmatched junction bases: 11.

This specimen consisted of PBMCs, obtained after low-dose radiotherapy plus immunotherapy. The sequence came from a male donor with gallbladder cancer. V and J are TRBV20-1 and TRBJ2-1; 7 bases match TRBD2. The CDR3 loop is CSARSDSLAAYNEQFF. The CDR3 DNA follows: TGCAGTGCTAGATCTGATAGCCTAGCGGCATACAATGAGCAGTTCTTC.